In its sample, the clone carrying this T cell receptor beta chain was seen a few times. Its cognate antigen is unknown. These data are taken from a study of beta chain features in type 1 diabetes. Broader study findings: Type 1 diabetes patients had moderately but significantly shorter TCRB CDR3s in all four CD4+ subsets.

V was cut by 1 base and J by 2 bases, with 11 bases left in between. The CDR3 consists of 14 residues. CDR1 and CDR2 (germline): SQVTM, ANQGSEA. Purities in excess of 95% were seen in all sorted populations. Investigators reverse transcribed all isolated RNA, so they sequenced expressed TCRB transcripts. Sequencing was performed with immunoSEQ multiplex PCR; in TCRdb, only in-frame clones are kept and a portion is missing. The sample records some 150,000 clones, roughly an eighth being singletons. This sequence was found in a man younger than 35 with type 1 diabetes. V and J are TRBV29-1 and TRBJ1-2, with unresolved D. Sequenced material: central memory CD4+ T cells from blood. CDR3 loop: CSVEGRGRNYGYTF. The CDR3 nucleotides read TGCAGCGTTGAAGGACGAGGCAGGAACTATGGCTACACCTTC.